Listed here are 16 T cell receptor beta chains from one sample, sequenced in a study of blood T cell repertoires in COVID-19. The protocol was immunoSEQ multiplex PCR, while the TCRdb copy is restricted to in-frame clones and leaves out a portion. The table shows about 200,000 clones, with around 80% occurring only once. Material: peripheral blood. These TCRs come from a human donor in a cohort sampled during active COVID-19.

This clone was detected only a few times. This sequence joins TRBV7-2 and TRBJ1-4; D is uncertain. Trimming pared 1 base from V and 4 bases from J, leaving 16 bases between. CDR3 length: 17 residues. Germline V gives CDR1 SGHTA, CDR2 FQGNSA. As DNA, the CDR3 is TGTGCCAGCAGCTTAGGGTCTCAGCGGGCCTTTAATGAAAAACTGTTTTTT. It encodes CASSLGSQRAFNEKLFF.

This clone appeared a few times. The rearrangement links TRBV5-4 to TRBJ2-1; possible D gene TRBD1, 7 bases. Trimming took off 5 bases at V and 9 bases at J, with 12 bases between the two ends. In germline, CDR1 is SGHNT, CDR2 YYREEE (reference sequence). The CDR3 has 12 residues. The CDR3 coding sequence is TGTGCCAGCAGATGGGGGGACAGTGAGCAGTTCTTC. Translated: CASRWGDSEQFF.

The rearrangement links TRBV2 to TRBJ2-3; TRBD2 aligns across 9 bases. Germline loops: CDR1 SNHLY, CDR2 FYNNEI. Losses at the gene ends were 0 bases for V and 4 bases for J; bases not matched to a gene: 8. The CDR3 contains 17 residues. The CDR3: CASSEARGGRAADTQYF. The CDR3 DNA reads TGTGCCAGCAGTGAAGCGAGGGGCGGGAGGGCAGCAGATACGCAGTATTTT.

The genes are TRBV9 and TRBJ2-1; possibly TRBD2 for D (5 bases). Trimming removed 0 bases at V and 1 base at J, with 14 bases between. CDR1 and CDR2 (germline): SGDLS, YYNGEE. The CDR3 has 17 amino acids. The CDR3 spells CASSVDILEDSYNEQFF. The CDR3 DNA follows: TGTGCCAGCAGCGTAGACATATTGGAGGATTCCTACAATGAGCAGTTCTTC.

This clone has a single count. The V gene is TRBV28, the J gene TRBJ1-1; 9 bases map to TRBD1. CDR1 and CDR2 (germline): MDHEN, SYDVKM. This CDR3 is 15 amino acids long. The V segment lost 3 bases and the J segment 4 bases; nucleotides outside the gene matches: 6. The CDR3 coding sequence is TGTGCCAGCAGTTTTTGGGACAGGGATGGCACTGAAGCTTTCTTT. Protein sequence: CASSFWDRDGTEAFF.

The chain uses TRBV6-2 or TRBV6-3 and TRBJ2-7; 7 positions match TRBD2. The CDR3 is made up of 14 amino acids. The germline V gene has CDR1 MNHEY and CDR2 SVGEGT. V shed 2 bases and J 0 bases; nucleotides not matched to a gene: 1. CDR3 sequence (DNA): TGTGCCAGCAGTTACGGGGGGGACTCCTACGAGCAGTACTTC. The encoded protein is CASSYGGDSYEQYF.

The rearrangement joins TRBV19 to TRBJ2-1; 9 bases agree with TRBD1. Germline values: CDR1 LNHDA, CDR2 SQIVND (reference sequence). The CDR3 totals 16 residues. V lost 11 bases, J lost 5 bases, and 16 bases stayed unmatched. The CDR3 sequence is CAGYRDRESPNNEQFF. In DNA form, the CDR3 reads TGTGCCGGGTATCGGGACAGGGAGTCTCCCAACAATGAGCAGTTCTTC. Complete variable domain (other parts from reference TRBV19 and TRBJ2-1): DGGITQSPKYLFRKEGQNVTLSCEQNLNHDAMYWYRQDPGQGLRLIYYSQIVNDFQKGDIAEGYSVSREKKESFPLTVTSAQKNPTAFYLCAGYRDRESPNNEQFFGPGTRLTVL.

This chain uses TRBV7-6 with TRBJ2-7, with D tentatively TRBD2 (6 bases). V was clipped by 7 bases and J by 4 bases, with 20 bases between them. The germline gives CDR1 SGHVS, CDR2 FNYEAQ. The CDR3 sequence is 15 residues long. CDR3: CASTLGGGGAYEQYF. CDR3 sequence (DNA): TGTGCCAGCACCCTGGGCGGCGGAGGGGCTTACGAGCAGTACTTC.

As DNA, the CDR3 is TGTGCCAGCAGCCGAGCGGGACTAGCGGGAGGGCCTAACGATGAGCAGTTCTTC. The encoded protein is CASSRAGLAGGPNDEQFF. The chain combines TRBV11-3 with TRBJ2-1; 16 bases are shared with TRBD2. Germline CDR1 reads SGHNT; CDR2 reads YENEEA. The CDR3 is 18 amino acids. With 5 bases clipped from V and 8 bases from J, the junction kept 12 bases outside the gene matches.

The chain uses TRBV15 and TRBJ2-7; D unclear. V lost 0 bases and J lost 2, with 5 bases in between. Germline V CDR1 and CDR2: LNHNV, YYDKDF (reference sequence). CDR3 length equals 13 residues. The CDR3 DNA reads as TGTGCCACCAGCAGAGATGCGGCCTACGAGCAGTACTTC. Its protein is CATSRDAAYEQYF.

J is TRBJ2-3 and V is TRBV28, with TRBD2 matching 7 bases. Trimming at V came to 5 bases and at J to 5 bases, leaving 13 bases not matched to a gene. CDR1 MDHEN and CDR2 SYDVKM come from the germline V gene. The CDR3 loop spans 16 amino acids. The CDR3 bases are TGTGCCAGCAGTACCAAAGCGGGGACCTGGGGAGATACGCAGTATTTT. Its translation is CASSTKAGTWGDTQYF.

The chain joins TRBV3-1 (or the pseudogene TRBV3-2) to TRBJ1-1; TRBD1 is a possible D gene (6 bases). Germline CDR1 reads LGHDT; CDR2 reads YNNKEL (reference sequence). V lost 4 bases to trimming and J lost 4 bases, with 19 bases between them. The CDR3 contains 16 residues. The CDR3 coding sequence is TGTGCCAGCAGCCTCATTCCGGGGGGGGCGGGCACTGAAGCTTTCTTT. Residues: CASSLIPGGAGTEAFF.

The chain carries TRBV29-1 and TRBJ2-1; D call uncertain. The germline V gene encodes CDR1 SQVTM and CDR2 ANQGSEA. The CDR3 spans 15 residues. Between the trimmed V and J ends, which lost 7 bases and 1 base, there was a span of 17 bases. The CDR3 DNA follows: TGCAGCGCCCTCTACCCCACCGCGTCCTACAATGAGCAGTTCTTC. Translated, it gives CSALYPTASYNEQFF.

The chain links TRBV27 to TRBJ2-7; 7 positions match TRBD1. With V trimmed by 5 bases and J by 3 bases, 10 bases remained unmatched. The length of the CDR3 is 15 residues. Germline V gene data show CDR1 as MNHEY and CDR2 as SMNVEV (reference sequence). CDR3 sequence reads: CASSEQQGQVYEQYF. CDR3 nucleotides: TGTGCCAGCAGTGAACAGCAAGGACAGGTCTACGAGCAGTACTTC.

This clone was seen once. The rearrangement links TRBV11-3 to TRBJ1-1, with D maybe TRBD1 (5 bases). The CDR3 is 13 residues long. Germline values: CDR1 SGHNT, CDR2 YENEEA. With 2 bases removed from V and 4 bases from J, the gap between germline ends came to 8 bases. The CDR3 nucleotides are TGTGCCAGCAGCTTATCAGACAGCACTGAAGCTTTCTTT. It is translated as CASSLSDSTEAFF.

This clone has only one observation. V and J are TRBV4-1 and TRBJ1-5; perhaps TRBD1 as D (5 bases). This CDR3 contains 15 residues. The V end was cut by 5 bases, the J end by 0 bases, with 11 bases between. Germline V lookup: CDR1 MGHRA, CDR2 YSYEKL. The CDR3 bases are TGCGCCAGCAGCTCTGACAGATATAGCAATCAGCCCCAGCATTTT. It codes for CASSSDRYSNQPQHF.